These 27 T cell receptor beta chains came from one sample sequenced in a study of blood T cell repertoires in COVID-19. Sequencing was performed with immunoSEQ multiplex PCR; in TCRdb, only in-frame clones are kept and a portion is missing. The sample comprises roughly 86,000 clones, over 70% of which are singletons, and approximately 8.2% rests with the top ten. Sample: peripheral blood. These TCRs come from a man over 45 who had recovered from COVID-19.

V gene TRBV6-6 combines with J gene TRBJ2-7; 11 bases agree with TRBD1. Trimming removed 5 bases from V and 2 bases from J; junction bases left unmatched: 14. CDR3 length: 18 amino acids. The germline V gene encodes CDR1 MNHNY and CDR2 SVGAGI (reference sequence). This chain's CDR3 is CASSPSLPGQGAPYEQYF. The CDR3 DNA is TGTGCCAGCAGTCCCTCCTTACCAGGACAGGGGGCGCCCTACGAGCAGTACTTC.

V is TRBV3-1 (or the pseudogene TRBV3-2) and J is TRBJ1-1; D ambiguous. CDR3 length equals 13 residues. CDR1 and CDR2 (germline): LGHDT, YNNKEL (reference sequence). V lost 1 base and J 6 bases, leaving 9 bases between the germline ends. Here the CDR3 reads CASSQGRYAEAFF. Written as DNA, the CDR3 is TGTGCCAGCAGCCAAGGCCGGTATGCTGAAGCTTTCTTT.

The CDR3 bases are TGTGCCAGTAGTATAACGGGACTAGTATCTAATGAGCAGTTCTTC. This encodes CASSITGLVSNEQFF. This chain uses TRBV19 with TRBJ2-1, with 8 bases matching TRBD2. The V gene end was trimmed by 2 bases and the J gene end by 7 bases; junction bases not matched to a gene: 7. Germline V gene lookup returns CDR1 LNHDA and CDR2 SQIVND (reference sequence). This CDR3 is 15 amino acids long.

V usage is TRBV20-1 and J usage is TRBJ2-7; D gene unclear. Germline V gene lookup returns CDR1 DFQATT and CDR2 SNEGSKA (reference sequence). The V end lost 2 bases, the J end lost 5 bases, and 7 bases lay between the germline ends. The CDR3 length is 11 residues. DNA of the CDR3: TGCAGTGCTAGATCCGCGAACGAGCAGTACTTC. This encodes CSARSANEQYF.

The chain joins TRBV2 to TRBJ2-3, with D possibly matching TRBD1 (6 bases). The germline V and J ends were trimmed by 6 bases and 8 bases, with 21 bases remaining between them. CDR1 and CDR2 (germline): SNHLY, FYNNEI. The CDR3 spans 15 residues. The CDR3 protein is CASSHRVRETGTQYF. In DNA, the CDR3 is TGTGCCAGCAGCCACAGGGTGAGGGAGACTGGTACGCAGTATTTT.

The chain employs TRBV5-1 and TRBJ1-5; 7 bases are a match to TRBD1. The CDR3 loop spans 15 amino acids. CDR1 is SGHRS, CDR2 YFSETQ, per germline. V lost 4 bases, J lost 0 bases, and 4 bases stayed unmatched. Here the CDR3 DNA reads TGCGCCAGCAGCCCGCAGGGGGATAGCAATCAGCCCCAGCATTTT. Residues: CASSPQGDSNQPQHF.

The V call is TRBV4-1, the J call TRBJ2-1, with TRBD2 identical over 8 bases. The CDR3 sequence is 17 residues long. Germline CDR1 is MGHRA and CDR2 is YSYEKL. V was pared by 1 base and J by 0 bases, with 5 bases of the junction left unmatched. CDR3 in DNA: TGCGCCAGCAGCCAAGGCAGCGGGGGCCCCTCCTACAATGAGCAGTTCTTC. Protein sequence: CASSQGSGGPSYNEQFF.

V is TRBV7-9 and J is TRBJ1-2; perhaps TRBD1 as D (5 bases). Trimming took off 6 bases at V and 2 bases at J, with 10 bases between the two ends. Germline V gene lookup returns CDR1 SEHNR and CDR2 FQNEAQ (reference sequence). The CDR3 has 13 amino acids. CDR3 region: CASSRDRNYGYTF. The CDR3 DNA sequence: TGTGCCAGCAGTCGAGACAGAAACTATGGCTACACCTTC.

The chain joins TRBV29-1 to TRBJ1-1; no definite D call. Looked up from germline, CDR1 is SQVTM and CDR2 is ANQGSEA. With 4 bases removed from V and 4 bases from J, the gap between germline ends came to 13 bases. The CDR3 is made up of 13 amino acids. The CDR3 DNA reads as TGCAGCGTTGGGAAGGGAGGGCGCACTGAAGCTTTCTTT. Protein product: CSVGKGGRTEAFF.

The gene calls are TRBV4-2 and TRBJ2-7, with 8 nucleotides matching TRBD2. Germline loops: CDR1 LGHNA, CDR2 YNFKEQ. The CDR3 spans 15 residues. Unmatched junction bases numbered 7, after V lost 2 bases and J lost 4 bases. The chain's CDR3 is CASSQHTGGVYEQYF. CDR3 nucleotides: TGTGCCAGCAGCCAACATACGGGGGGGGTATACGAGCAGTACTTC.

CDR3: CASSLLDYQETQYF. Written as DNA, the CDR3 is TGTGCCAGCAGCTTACTGGACTACCAAGAGACCCAGTACTTC. This chain joins TRBV7-2 and TRBJ2-5, with D perhaps TRBD2 (5 bases). Trimming left V 2 bases short and J 0 bases short, with 7 bases between. CDR3 length: 14 amino acids. Germline loops: CDR1 SGHTA, CDR2 FQGNSA.

This sequence joins TRBV7-3 and TRBJ2-2; D ambiguous. The CDR3 loop spans 14 amino acids. The germline V and J ends were trimmed by 0 bases and 3 bases, with 5 bases remaining between them. From germline, CDR1 is SGHTA and CDR2 FQGTGA. The CDR3 sequence is CASSLTRDTGELFF. CDR3 bases: TGTGCCAGCAGCTTAACTAGAGACACCGGGGAGCTGTTTTTT. The whole variable domain, remainder taken from reference TRBV7-3 and TRBJ2-2, is GAGVSQTPSNKVTEKGKYVELRCDPISGHTALYWYRQSLGQGPEFLIYFQGTGAADDSGLPNDRFFAVRPEGSVSTLKIQRTERGDSAVYLCASSLTRDTGELFFGEGSRLTVL.

The DNA for the CDR3 is TGCAGTGCTAGATCAGGACAGGCTGACACCTTC. It encodes CSARSGQADTF. The chain links TRBV20-1 to TRBJ1-2; 7 bases are a match to TRBD1. The CDR3 covers 11 residues. CDR1 DFQATT and CDR2 SNEGSKA come from the germline V gene (reference sequence). V was pared by 2 bases and J by 12 bases, with 6 bases of the junction left unmatched.

This clone was seen a handful of times. J is TRBJ1-1 and V is TRBV2; D unresolved. This CDR3 is 14 amino acids long. CDR1 and CDR2 from the germline V gene are SNHLY and FYNNEI. V dropped 6 bases and J dropped 4 bases, with 15 bases sitting between them. CDR3 amino acids: CASSFNPGSTEAFF. In DNA, the CDR3 is TGTGCCAGCAGCTTTAACCCGGGGAGCACTGAAGCTTTCTTT.

The J gene is TRBJ2-7, the V gene TRBV10-3; 10 positions agree with TRBD1. From germline, CDR1 is ENHRY and CDR2 SYGVKD. This CDR3 contains 14 residues. V shed 2 bases and J 7 bases; nucleotides not matched to a gene: 5. The CDR3 DNA follows: TGTGCCATCAGTGAGGACAGGGGGCGCCTAGAGCAGTACTTC. It yields the protein CAISEDRGRLEQYF.

The chain combines TRBV5-6 with TRBJ2-7, with 9 bases fitting TRBD1. Germline V lookup: CDR1 SGHDT, CDR2 YYEEEE. The CDR3 sequence is 15 residues long. V shed 4 bases, J shed 2 bases, and the junction held 7 bases outside the gene matches. The CDR3 DNA follows: TGTGCCAGCAGCACCCCCGGGACAGGGACCTACGAGCAGTACTTC. Encoded protein: CASSTPGTGTYEQYF.

V usage is TRBV7-8 and J usage is TRBJ2-2; 14 positions match TRBD2. The germline V gene has CDR1 SGHVS and CDR2 FQNEAQ. V lost 5 bases, J lost 3 bases, and 2 bases stayed unmatched. This CDR3 comprises 16 residues. CDR3 bases: TGTGCCAGCAGCCCGGGACTAGCGGGAGACACCGGGGAGCTGTTTTTT. Its protein is CASSPGLAGDTGELFF.

The chain carries TRBV10-3 and TRBJ1-5; no reliable D call. CDR3 size: 15 residues. V lost 0 bases and J lost 7, with 13 bases in between. Looked up from germline, CDR1 is ENHRY and CDR2 is SYGVKD. The CDR3 nucleotides are TGTGCCATCAGTGAGTCTCTTGGGGAGTTGCAGCCCCAGCATTTT. It encodes CAISESLGELQPQHF.

Many counts were recorded for this clone. The rearrangement links TRBV5-1 to TRBJ1-2; 7 nucleotides line up with TRBD1. Trimming took 0 bases from V and 8 from J; bases not matched to a gene: 7. Germline values: CDR1 SGHRS, CDR2 YFSETQ. The CDR3 runs 14 residues. CDR3 residues: CASSLGQGEGGYTF. The DNA of the CDR3 is TGCGCCAGCAGCTTGGGACAGGGAGAAGGCGGCTACACCTTC.

In regard to this clone: Other nucleotide sequences from this sample produce the same CDR3. The J gene is TRBJ1-5, the V gene TRBV19; TRBD1 aligns across 9 bases. The CDR3 has 13 residues. Germline trimming cut 6 bases from V and 6 bases from J; bases unmatched to any gene: 3. The germline gives CDR1 LNHDA, CDR2 SQIVND (reference sequence). CDR3 DNA: TGTGCCAGTAGCCTACAGGGGGCTCAGCCCCAGCATTTT. Protein: CASSLQGAQPQHF. The variable domain in full, completed from reference TRBV19 and TRBJ1-5, reads DGGITQSPKYLFRKEGQNVTLSCEQNLNHDAMYWYRQDPGQGLRLIYYSQIVNDFQKGDIAEGYSVSREKKESFPLTVTSAQKNPTAFYLCASSLQGAQPQHFGDGTRLSIL.

The chain recombines TRBV6-5 with TRBJ2-7; the D gene is possibly TRBD2 (6 bases). Per germline, CDR1 MNHEY and CDR2 SVGAGI. V was shortened by 4 bases and J by 7 bases, with 14 bases between the two germline ends. The CDR3 sequence is 13 residues long. The CDR3 sequence: CASSWDGRGEQYF. CDR3 nucleotides: TGTGCCAGCAGTTGGGACGGTCGGGGGGAGCAGTACTTC.

CDR3 DNA sequence: TGTGCCAGTAATCCAGGGGGTGAAGGTTCACCCCTCCACTTT. Its protein is CASNPGGEGSPLHF. This chain uses TRBV19 with TRBJ1-6; 7 bases match TRBD1. Germline-derived CDR1 and CDR2 are LNHDA and SQIVND (reference sequence). The CDR3 runs to 14 residues. Unmatched junction bases numbered 9, after V lost 7 bases and J lost 9 bases.

This clone was observed a single time. The V gene is TRBV18, the J gene TRBJ1-1; 9 nucleotides line up with TRBD1. Germline CDR1 reads KGHSH; CDR2 reads LQKENI. This CDR3 has 14 residues. V lost 6 bases, J lost 4 bases, and 6 bases stayed unmatched. CDR3 sequence (DNA): TGTGCCAGCTCCCCGGGACAGGGACGCACTGAAGCTTTCTTT. This codes for CASSPGQGRTEAFF.

The chain employs TRBV6-5 and TRBJ1-4, with D possibly being TRBD1 (6 bases). Per the germline V gene, CDR1 is MNHEY and CDR2 is SVGAGI. Trimming removed 4 bases at V and 4 bases at J, with 10 bases between. CDR3 length: 14 residues. CDR3 residues: CASSSDRNNEKLFF. DNA of the CDR3: TGTGCCAGCAGTTCTGACAGGAATAATGAAAAACTGTTTTTT.

The chain couples TRBV24-1 to TRBJ1-5; a weak D match, TRBD1 (6 bases). This CDR3 comprises 14 residues. Germline V lookup: CDR1 KGHDR, CDR2 SFDVKD. V was shortened by 5 bases and J by 4 bases, with 11 bases between the two germline ends. The CDR3: CATSVGASNQPQHF. CDR3 in DNA: TGTGCCACCAGTGTGGGGGCGTCTAATCAGCCCCAGCATTTT.

This clone occurred a few times. The chain uses TRBV2 and TRBJ2-3; maybe TRBD1 (6 bases). Germline CDR1 and CDR2: SNHLY and FYNNEI. V shed 7 bases and J shed 1 base, with 12 bases lying between them. This CDR3 comprises 14 residues. This chain's CDR3 is CASNRARGTDTQYF. The DNA for the CDR3 is TGTGCCAGCAACAGGGCCCGGGGCACAGATACGCAGTATTTT.

The rearrangement joins TRBV7-2 to TRBJ1-2, with a weak D call TRBD1 (5 bases). Germline CDR1 is SGHTA and CDR2 is FQGNSA. The CDR3 sequence is 15 residues long. Trimming removed 5 bases from V and 7 bases from J, with 20 bases in between. The DNA of the CDR3 is TGTGCCAGCAGCATCACCGGGACGGGACTCTCTGGCTACACCTTC. Its translation: CASSITGTGLSGYTF.